The TCR beta chain under discussion was sequenced for a study of radiotherapy plus CTLA-4 blockade in lung cancer. Study findings and constraints: Following radiotherapy plus ipilimumab, tumor-derived TCR clones expanded in the blood.

The CDR3 spans 14 residues. Deletions cut 2 bases from V and 1 base from J, with 5 bases between. The germline CDR1 and CDR2 sequences are KGHSH and LQKENI. On this clone itself: Its antigen is as yet unknown.

Profiled with immunoSEQ multiplex PCR; TCRdb holds only in-frame clones, not every one. The sample has about 31,000 clones; 78% are singletons. The chain combines TRBV18 with TRBJ2-2; no clear D gene. The sequences come from peripheral blood, collected from a patient treated with radiotherapy plus ipilimumab. The TCR sequence derives from a human donor with non-small cell lung cancer who had stable disease on radiotherapy plus ipilimumab. DNA of the CDR3: TGTGCCAGCTCACCAGGGTGGAACACCGGGGAGCTGTTTTTT. Its protein is CASSPGWNTGELFF.